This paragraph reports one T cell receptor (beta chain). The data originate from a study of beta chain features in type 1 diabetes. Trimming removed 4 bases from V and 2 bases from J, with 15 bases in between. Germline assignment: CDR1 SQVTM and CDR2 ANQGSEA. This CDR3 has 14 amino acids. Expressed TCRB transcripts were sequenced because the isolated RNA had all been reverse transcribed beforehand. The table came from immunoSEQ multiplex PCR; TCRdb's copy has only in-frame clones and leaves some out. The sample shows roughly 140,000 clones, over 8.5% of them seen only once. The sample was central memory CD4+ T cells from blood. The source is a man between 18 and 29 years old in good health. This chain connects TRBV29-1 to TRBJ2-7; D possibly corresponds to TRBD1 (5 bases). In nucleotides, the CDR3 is TGCAGCGTTGGATACAGGAAGGGGACCTACGAGCAGTACTTC. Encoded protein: CSVGYRKGTYEQYF.